The 9 T cell receptor beta chains below were found in one sample sequenced in a study of T cell responses to AZD1222 COVID-19 vaccine. Measured with immunoSEQ multiplex PCR; TCRdb has only the in-frame clones, and not every one. The sample yields roughly 130,000 clones, approximately 83% seen once. Specimen: peripheral blood, collected on day 0 of AZD1222 vaccination. These TCRs come from an adult in good health.

The rearrangement links TRBV5-1 to TRBJ1-4; D is unresolved. The CDR3 is made up of 22 amino acids. CDR1 and CDR2 from the germline V gene are SGHRS and YFSETQ. V was pared by 3 bases and J by 3 bases, with 33 bases between. The CDR3 spells CASSSRASNLRAPPGANEKLFF. The CDR3 DNA reads TGCGCCAGCAGCTCCCGGGCATCTAACCTCCGAGCGCCTCCCGGGGCTAATGAAAAACTGTTTTTT.

The chain is built from TRBV11-3 and TRBJ2-1; TRBD2 might be the D (5 bases). Germline loops: CDR1 SGHNT, CDR2 YENEEA. Trimming removed 1 base at V and 8 bases at J, with 12 bases between. The CDR3 contains 14 residues. The CDR3 reads CASSLVEGWDEQFF. The CDR3 bases are TGTGCCAGCAGCTTAGTAGAGGGCTGGGATGAGCAGTTCTTC. The whole variable domain, filled in from reference TRBV11-3 and TRBJ2-1, reads EAGVVQSPRYKIIEKKQPVAFWCNPISGHNTLYWYLQNLGQGPELLIRYENEEAVDDSQLPKDRFSAERLKGVDSTLKIQPAELGDSAVYLCASSLVEGWDEQFFGPGTRLTVL.

The gene calls are TRBV6-2 or TRBV6-3 and TRBJ2-3, with D perhaps being TRBD1 or TRBD2 (6 bases each). This CDR3 is built from 14 residues. V lost 5 bases to trimming and J lost 5 bases, with 14 bases between them. The germline V gene encodes CDR1 MNHEY and CDR2 SVGEGT. The CDR3 spells CASSDLGGKDTQYF. DNA for the CDR3: TGTGCCAGCAGTGATCTAGGGGGGAAAGATACGCAGTATTTT.

The CDR3 region is CASALSPGQGAEEQYF. DNA of the CDR3: TGTGCCAGCGCCCTTTCCCCTGGACAGGGGGCGGAGGAGCAGTACTTC. The rearrangement links TRBV7-6 to TRBJ2-7; 11 positions match TRBD1. V gave up 8 bases and J gave up 7 bases; unmatched junction bases: 16. CDR1 SGHVS and CDR2 FNYEAQ come from the germline V gene. The CDR3 is 16 residues long.

V is TRBV19 and J is TRBJ2-7; possibly TRBD1 for D (6 bases). Trimming took 5 bases from V and 0 from J, leaving 8 bases between them. The CDR3 length is 13 residues. The germline CDR1 and CDR2 sequences are LNHDA and SQIVND (reference sequence). The CDR3 nucleotides are TGTGCCAGTAGTCCGGACAGCTCCTACGAGCAGTACTTC. Translated: CASSPDSSYEQYF.

The gene calls are TRBV9 and TRBJ2-1; no firm D call. The CDR3 loop spans 15 amino acids. Germline CDR1 SGDLS, CDR2 YYNGEE. The V gene lost 0 bases and the J gene lost 0 bases, with 7 bases spanning the gap. CDR3 residues: CASSVASASYNEQFF. For the CDR3, the DNA is TGTGCCAGCAGCGTAGCTTCAGCCTCCTACAATGAGCAGTTCTTC.

The chain joins TRBV4-1 to TRBJ1-1, with 8 nucleotides matching TRBD1. V was pared by 1 base and J by 0 bases, with 1 base of the junction left unmatched. Germline CDR1 reads MGHRA; CDR2 reads YSYEKL. The CDR3 sequence is 15 residues long. The CDR3: CASSQATGVNTEAFF. The CDR3 coding sequence is TGCGCCAGCAGCCAAGCGACAGGGGTGAACACTGAAGCTTTCTTT.

The chain joins TRBV5-4 to TRBJ1-2; 10 positions agree with TRBD1. CDR1 and CDR2 (germline): SGHNT, YYREEE (reference sequence). The CDR3 runs 13 residues. The trim removed 4 bases at V and 4 bases at J, leaving 1 base unmatched. CDR3: CASSRTGGYGYTF. The CDR3 DNA reads TGTGCCAGCAGCCGGACAGGGGGCTATGGCTACACCTTC.

The chain employs TRBV3-1 (or the pseudogene TRBV3-2) and TRBJ1-5, with unresolved D. This CDR3 comprises 16 residues. Germline values: CDR1 LGHDT, CDR2 YNNKEL (reference sequence). V was pared by 0 bases and J by 0 bases, with 9 bases between. The CDR3, as DNA: TGTGCCAGCAGCCAAGATAGTCCCCGTAGCAATCAGCCCCAGCATTTT. Translation: CASSQDSPRSNQPQHF.